These 32 T cell receptor beta chains share one sample of origin, sequenced in a study of cytomegalovirus exposure and HLA in healthy donors. The PCR contained 60 Vbeta and 13 Jbeta primers. Produced via immunoSEQ multiplex PCR; TCRdb's table is partial and in-frame only. The table shows 90,000 to 110,000 clones, with just under 70% occurring only once. The sample was PBMCs. These receptors were obtained from a woman aged 70-85 years in good health and CMV-seropositive.

The rearrangement links TRBV4-1 to TRBJ1-4; 7 bases map to TRBD1. The V and J ends lost 1 base and 8 bases, in that order; junction bases with no gene match: 4. The CDR3 has 14 amino acids. Per germline, CDR1 MGHRA and CDR2 YSYEKL. CDR3 bases: TGCGCCAGCAGCCAAGGACAGGGCGGGGAAAAACTGTTTTTT. Translating gives CASSQGQGGEKLFF.

The rearrangement joins TRBV5-1 to TRBJ2-7, with TRBD2 matching 7 bases. The germline V gene encodes CDR1 SGHRS and CDR2 YFSETQ. V lost 3 bases, J lost 7 bases, and 10 bases stayed unmatched. This CDR3 has 14 amino acids. The CDR3 here is CASSSGTNMGEQYF. The CDR3 DNA is TGCGCCAGCAGCTCCGGGACTAACATGGGGGAGCAGTACTTC.

The chain uses TRBV7-2 and TRBJ1-2, with TRBD1 identical over 7 bases. Trimming removed 2 bases from V and 4 bases from J; junction bases left unmatched: 4. Germline V CDR1 and CDR2: SGHTA, FQGNSA. This CDR3 is built from 14 residues. The CDR3 sequence is CASSLQGEIYGYTF. The CDR3 bases are TGTGCCAGCAGCTTACAGGGGGAAATCTATGGCTACACCTTC.

Only one count was recorded for this clone. Relative to the germline gene, one junction end is altered; a read error may explain this. This chain's CDR3 is CANSSNGEGNTIYF. In DNA, the CDR3 is TGTGCCAATAGTTCCAACGGGGAGGGAAACACCATATATTTT. The chain employs TRBV19 and TRBJ1-3; no clear D. The CDR3 length is 14 residues. Germline CDR1 LNHDA, CDR2 SQIVND (reference sequence).

This clone was detected a few times. The genes are TRBV7-9 and TRBJ2-5; D gene uncertain. CDR3 size: 15 residues. Trimming stripped 5 bases from V and 3 bases from J, with 16 bases between. Germline V CDR1 and CDR2: SEHNR, FQNEAQ (reference sequence). Here the CDR3 DNA reads TGTGCCAGCAGCCTAATGTCAGTCAGGAAAGAGACCCAGTACTTC. It translates to CASSLMSVRKETQYF.

The chain carries TRBV5-8 and TRBJ2-7, with D tentatively TRBD1 (6 bases). Trimming pared 4 bases from V and 3 bases from J, leaving 14 bases between. CDR1 is SGHTS, CDR2 YDEGEE, per germline. CDR3 size: 14 residues. The CDR3 is CASSPGTLLYEQYF. CDR3 sequence (DNA): TGTGCCAGCAGCCCCGGGACACTTCTCTACGAGCAGTACTTC.

This chain links TRBV6-6 with TRBJ1-1; D is unresolved. This CDR3 is 13 amino acids long. Trimming removed 2 bases at V and 3 bases at J, with 7 bases between. Per germline, CDR1 MNHNY and CDR2 SVGAGI (reference sequence). The DNA for the CDR3 is TGTGCCAGCAGTTACAACAGAGACACTGAAGCTTTCTTT. As protein: CASSYNRDTEAFF.

The rearrangement links TRBV29-1 to TRBJ1-4; 8 nucleotides align to TRBD1. This CDR3 has 14 residues. V was clipped by 4 bases and J by 8 bases; unmatched bases: 9. CDR1 is SQVTM, CDR2 ANQGSEA, per germline. CDR3 loop: CSVATGGLREKLFF. Written as DNA, the CDR3 is TGCAGCGTTGCTACAGGGGGGTTGCGCGAAAAACTGTTTTTT.

This clone was seen once. The chain links TRBV4-2 to TRBJ1-1; D is possibly TRBD1 (5 bases). Germline assignment: CDR1 LGHNA and CDR2 YNFKEQ. The CDR3 length is 17 residues. V shed 1 base and J shed 1 base, with 16 bases lying between them. CDR3: CASSQGALRTGNTEAFF. CDR3 sequence (DNA): TGTGCCAGCAGCCAAGGGGCTCTAAGAACAGGGAACACTGAAGCTTTCTTT.

This clone was seen just once. V gene TRBV18 combines with J gene TRBJ2-7; 12 bases agree with TRBD2. The CDR3 extends over 14 amino acids. Per germline, CDR1 KGHSH and CDR2 LQKENI. Trimming took 6 bases from V and 3 from J; bases not matched to a gene: 3. This CDR3 is CASSRTSGDYEQYF. CDR3 sequence (DNA): TGTGCCAGCTCCCGGACTAGCGGGGACTACGAGCAGTACTTC.

This clone was seen a handful of times. This chain connects TRBV19 to TRBJ1-5, with D possibly matching TRBD1 (5 bases). The CDR3 length is 15 residues. The germline V gene has CDR1 LNHDA and CDR2 SQIVND (reference sequence). V was pared by 7 bases and J by 6 bases, with 19 bases between. The CDR3 sequence: CASTKNQGVGQPQHF. The DNA for the CDR3 is TGTGCCAGTACCAAAAATCAAGGGGTCGGTCAGCCCCAGCATTTT.

The chain recombines TRBV7-8 with TRBJ1-2, with 10 bases lining up with TRBD1. Germline CDR1 SGHVS, CDR2 FQNEAQ. The V and J ends lost 1 base and 1 base, in that order; junction bases with no gene match: 0. This CDR3 is built from 15 residues. CDR3 amino acids: CASSLGTGGNYGYTF. Here the CDR3 DNA reads TGTGCCAGCAGCTTAGGGACAGGGGGTAACTATGGCTACACCTTC.

The V call is TRBV30, the J call TRBJ1-3; D is unresolved. The length of the CDR3 is 13 residues. Looked up from germline, CDR1 is GTSNPN and CDR2 is SVGIG (reference sequence). In DNA, the CDR3 is TGTGGAGCGCTGAAGAGTTCTGGAAACACCATATATTTT. It encodes CGALKSSGNTIYF.

The chain is built from TRBV14 and TRBJ1-2; no clear D. CDR3 length equals 14 residues. Germline lookup yields CDR1 SGHDN and CDR2 FVKESK. The V end lost 0 bases, the J end lost 7 bases, and 12 bases lay between the germline ends. The CDR3: CASSQEEGGFGYTF. CDR3 nucleotides: TGTGCCAGCAGCCAAGAGGAGGGAGGGTTTGGCTACACCTTC.

V gene TRBV2 combines with J gene TRBJ1-5; perhaps TRBD1 as D (6 bases). V dropped 4 bases and J dropped 10 bases, with 17 bases sitting between them. The germline V gene has CDR1 SNHLY and CDR2 FYNNEI. CDR3 length: 14 residues. CDR3: CASSVEGGYYPQHF. CDR3 nucleotide sequence: TGTGCCAGCAGTGTGGAGGGGGGGTACTACCCCCAGCATTTT.

This clone was seen more than once but under ten times. V gene TRBV29-1 combines with J gene TRBJ2-7; D call uncertain. CDR1 SQVTM and CDR2 ANQGSEA come from the germline V gene. The length of the CDR3 is 12 residues. Trimming shortened V by 4 bases and J by 2 bases, and 9 bases separated the two germline ends. CDR3 bases: TGCAGCGTTGTCGAACAAACCTACGAGCAGTACTTC. It is translated as CSVVEQTYEQYF.

The chain couples TRBV18 to TRBJ1-1; no firm D call. The CDR3 spans 14 residues. CDR1 and CDR2 (germline): KGHSH, LQKENI. V was pared by 5 bases and J by 3 bases, with 13 bases between. CDR3 bases: TGTGCCAGCTCAGTCCTCACGGTGGACACTGAAGCTTTCTTT. It encodes CASSVLTVDTEAFF.

This chain uses TRBV5-1 with TRBJ1-2, with a tentative D call TRBD1 (5 bases). CDR1 is SGHRS, CDR2 YFSETQ, per germline. The CDR3 consists of 14 residues. V was trimmed by 4 bases and J by 4 bases, leaving 14 bases between them. The CDR3 loop reads CASSPGDNGYGYTF. The CDR3 nucleotides are TGCGCCAGCAGCCCGGGGGATAACGGCTATGGCTACACCTTC.

This chain uses TRBV5-1 with TRBJ2-7, with a possible D match to TRBD1 (5 bases). V was cut by 0 bases and J by 3 bases, with 13 bases left in between. The CDR3 sequence is 15 residues long. Looked up from germline, CDR1 is SGHRS and CDR2 is YFSETQ. This CDR3 reads CASSLASQGIYEQYF. DNA for the CDR3: TGCGCCAGCAGCTTGGCCAGTCAGGGCATCTACGAGCAGTACTTC.

J is TRBJ2-7 and V is TRBV19; the match to TRBD2 covers 8 bases. CDR1 is LNHDA, CDR2 SQIVND, per germline (reference sequence). This CDR3 has 16 amino acids. Trimming cost V 5 bases and J 7 bases; bases outside gene matches: 16. In nucleotides, the CDR3 is TGTGCCAGTAGTTCCAGCCGGACTAGCATCCTAGGTGAGCAGTACTTC. It codes for CASSSSRTSILGEQYF.

The gene calls are TRBV30 and TRBJ1-6; no clear D gene. CDR3 size: 12 residues. Germline CDR1 is GTSNPN and CDR2 is SVGIG (reference sequence). Trimming took 5 bases from V and 10 from J, leaving 12 bases between them. The CDR3: CAWGASGSPLHF. The CDR3 nucleotides are TGTGCCTGGGGAGCTAGTGGCTCACCCCTCCACTTT.

V is TRBV5-1 and J is TRBJ1-2; the D gene is possibly TRBD1 (6 bases). Per germline, CDR1 SGHRS and CDR2 YFSETQ. Trimming cost V 0 bases and J 0 bases, with 6 bases left between them. The CDR3 covers 14 residues. The CDR3 coding sequence is TGCGCCAGCAGCTTGGACAGGGCTAACTATGGCTACACCTTC. As protein: CASSLDRANYGYTF.

The chain combines TRBV19 with TRBJ1-2, with D possibly being TRBD1 (6 bases). The CDR3 has 13 amino acids. The V end was cut by 4 bases, the J end by 8 bases, with 14 bases between. CDR1 and CDR2 (germline): LNHDA, SQIVND (reference sequence). CDR3 coding DNA: TGTGCCAGTAGTAACACAGGGCCGGAGGGCTACACCTTC. This gives the protein CASSNTGPEGYTF.

The chain carries TRBV30 and TRBJ1-1, with 10 bases fitting TRBD1. The ends lost 3 bases at V and 5 bases at J; junction bases unmatched: 12. The CDR3 runs 16 residues. Germline CDR1 is GTSNPN and CDR2 is SVGIG (reference sequence). CDR3 sequence: CAWSRFVTGGVTEAFF. In DNA form, the CDR3 reads TGTGCCTGGAGCCGTTTCGTGACAGGGGGCGTTACTGAAGCTTTCTTT.

The chain recombines TRBV7-2 with TRBJ2-2; D is uncertain. This CDR3 comprises 14 residues. Germline V lookup: CDR1 SGHTA, CDR2 FQGNSA. Trimming took off 5 bases at V and 4 bases at J, with 11 bases between the two ends. CDR3 nucleotide sequence: TGTGCCAGCAGCCCGGTGACATCCACCGGGGAGCTGTTTTTT. Translation gives CASSPVTSTGELFF.

The chain joins TRBV6-1 to TRBJ1-2; a possible D gene is TRBD1 (5 bases). Trimming pared 7 bases from V and 6 bases from J, leaving 18 bases between. CDR1 and CDR2 (germline): MNHNS, SASEGT. The CDR3 runs to 14 residues. The CDR3 sequence: CASTEGPQGDGYTF. The CDR3 coding sequence is TGTGCCAGCACTGAGGGGCCCCAGGGCGATGGCTACACCTTC.

This clone was recorded a few times. J is TRBJ2-1 and V is TRBV29-1, with 14 bases lining up with TRBD2. J gave up 8 bases and V 7 bases, and 7 bases lay outside the gene matches. CDR3 size: 14 residues. The germline V gene has CDR1 SQVTM and CDR2 ANQGSEA. CDR3 DNA: TGCAGCGCCGATCAGGGACTAGCGGGGGATGAGCAGTTCTTC. Encoded protein: CSADQGLAGDEQFF.

This clone was seen only once. This sequence joins TRBV6-1 and TRBJ1-4; 9 nucleotides align to TRBD1. Trimming took 2 bases from V and 3 from J; bases not matched to a gene: 7. Germline V gene lookup returns CDR1 MNHNS and CDR2 SASEGT. The length of the CDR3 is 17 residues. The DNA for the CDR3 is TGTGCCAGCAGTGAATACGGGACAGGGTCGGCTAATGAAAAACTGTTTTTT. Protein product: CASSEYGTGSANEKLFF.

V usage is TRBV25-1 and J usage is TRBJ1-2; 7 bases map to TRBD1. Germline V gene data show CDR1 as MGHDK and CDR2 as SYGVNS. The V gene end was trimmed by 2 bases and the J gene end by 3 bases; junction bases not matched to a gene: 0. This CDR3 is built from 13 residues. CDR3 coding DNA: TGTGCCAGCAGTGAAACAGGGGACTATGGCTACACCTTC. Protein: CASSETGDYGYTF.

This chain connects TRBV29-1 to TRBJ1-3; possibly TRBD1 for D (6 bases). The V gene's germline CDR1 is SQVTM and CDR2 ANQGSEA. The length of the CDR3 is 15 residues. Trimming stripped 6 bases from V and 0 bases from J, with 15 bases between. CDR3 bases: TGCAGCGTGGATACAGGGCTACTCTCTGGAAACACCATATATTTT. It translates to CSVDTGLLSGNTIYF.

The gene calls are TRBV10-3 and TRBJ1-1; possibly TRBD1 for D (6 bases). Germline loops: CDR1 ENHRY, CDR2 SYGVKD. The CDR3 covers 14 residues. Trimming cost V 6 bases and J 1 base, with 12 bases left between them. For the CDR3, the DNA is TGTGCCATCAGGGTGAGGACAGAGAACACTGAAGCTTTCTTT. It specifies CAIRVRTENTEAFF.

There are a few counts of this clone. V and J are TRBV30 and TRBJ1-1; D gene uncertain. V lost 4 bases, J lost 0 bases, and 6 bases lay in between. Germline assignment: CDR1 GTSNPN and CDR2 SVGIG (reference sequence). This CDR3 contains 12 residues. CDR3 residues: CAWKLLNTEAFF. Here the CDR3 DNA reads TGTGCCTGGAAACTACTGAACACTGAAGCTTTCTTT.